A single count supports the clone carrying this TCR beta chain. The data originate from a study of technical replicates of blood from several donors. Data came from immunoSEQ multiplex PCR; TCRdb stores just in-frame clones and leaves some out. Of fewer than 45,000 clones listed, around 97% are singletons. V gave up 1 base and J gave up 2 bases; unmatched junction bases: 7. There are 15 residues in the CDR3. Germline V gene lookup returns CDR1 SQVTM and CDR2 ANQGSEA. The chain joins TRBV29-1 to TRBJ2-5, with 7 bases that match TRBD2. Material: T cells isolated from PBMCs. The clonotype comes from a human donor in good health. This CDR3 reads CSVEGGEGIQETQYF. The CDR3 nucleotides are TGCAGCGTTGAAGGGGGGGAGGGGATTCAAGAGACCCAGTACTTC.